This is a list of T cell receptor beta chains from one sample in a study of shared clonotypes between healthy human individuals. Sequencing was performed with immunoSEQ multiplex PCR; in TCRdb, only in-frame clones are kept and a portion is missing. Seen here are millions of clones, approximately 94% observed once, and the top ten hold around 0.15%. Specimen: naive CD4+ T cells sorted from blood. Source of these receptors: a man between 18 and 35 years old in good health. CDR3s leave out the opening cysteine and the closing phenylalanine or tryptophan. Each record gives: J gene, clone size, V gene, CDR3 protein. Only some rows state a clone size, as once, few, many or a class for expanded clones.

>TRBJ1-1|.|TRBV27
ASSFRWDTEAF
>TRBJ1-3|.|TRBV11-2
ASSSWSSGNTIY
>TRBJ2-4|once|TRBV5-6
ASSWGKRGGDLDIQY
>TRBJ2-1|.|TRBV5-5
ASSLVLAGTYNEQF
>TRBJ1-5|.|TRBV6-1
ASEWGDSNQPQH
>TRBJ1-3|.|TRBV19
ASSATNTIY
>TRBJ2-3|.|TRBV16
ASSQSSGSTDTQY
>TRBJ2-2|.|TRBV19
ASRGSQGRTGELF
>TRBJ1-3|.|TRBV15
ATSRDALGGNTIY
>TRBJ2-3|.|TRBV13
AAGTFVRDTQY
>TRBJ1-5|few|TRBV27
ASSGQGLSQPQH
>TRBJ2-7|.|TRBV5-1
ASSLNPAGIDEQY
>TRBJ1-1|.|TRBV5-1
ASSEQGLTEAF
>TRBJ2-3|few|TRBV7-9
ASSVGQGVDGDTQY
>TRBJ1-6|.|TRBV11-2
ASSLGLTVSNSPLH
>TRBJ1-4|.|TRBV5-1
ASSFLPGSNEKLF
>TRBJ2-1|once|TRBV5-1
ASSFDRPYNEQF
>TRBJ1-1|.|TRBV6-5
ASSYNREGYAAF
>TRBJ2-3|few|TRBV18
ASSPGQGRTDTQY
>TRBJ1-3|once|TRBV5-4
ASSLAKDRGDGNTIY
>TRBJ2-3|.|TRBV5-5
ASSLGVGSGTDTQY
>TRBJ2-3|.|TRBV7-9
ASSVTSGSGTDTQY
>TRBJ1-5|.|TRBV19
ASMGGGTISNQPQH
>TRBJ2-2|.|TRBV6-5
ASSYSRRGELF
>TRBJ2-7|.|TRBV30
AWSRQGGSYEQY
>TRBJ2-5|.|TRBV7-6
ASSLGPDSQETQY
>TRBJ1-6|.|TRBV18
ASAATGFNSPLH
>TRBJ2-3|.|TRBV5-4
ASSEGRGTDTQY
>TRBJ1-2|.|TRBV19
ASSIGTGGGYT
>TRBJ2-7|.|TRBV11-3
ASSLVAGPAYEQY
>TRBJ1-5|.|TRBV19
ASYPTGSGQPQH
>TRBJ1-1|once|TRBV5-5
ASSFGEGLNTEAF
>TRBJ2-1|.|TRBV27
ASSLSGSGRGNEQF
>TRBJ2-3|once|TRBV5-8
ASSSGGSGTDTQY
>TRBJ2-7|.|TRBV7-3
ASSPSHSEWDEQY
>TRBJ2-7|.|TRBV6-5
ASSYSRTGLSYEQY
>TRBJ2-3|.|TRBV7-2
ASSLALRYTDTQY
>TRBJ2-2|.|TRBV18
ASSPSLAVNTGELF
>TRBJ1-1|.|TRBV7-3
ASRKTGVTEAF
>TRBJ1-1|.|TRBV9
ASSVVTGGTEAF
>TRBJ2-5|.|TRBV7-2
ASSPGTGPSKTQY
>TRBJ2-5|.|TRBV19
ASSIAVASRETQY
>TRBJ2-1|.|TRBV6-6
ASSKRAYNEQF
>TRBJ2-3|.|TRBV29-1
SARLAGEGTQY
>TRBJ2-3|.|TRBV6-5
ASSRTSHTDTQY
>TRBJ1-4|.|TRBV18
ASSAGLMEEKLF
>TRBJ2-5|.|TRBV6-1
ASSGSTWGETQY
>TRBJ2-5|.|TRBV13
ASSFSGGGKTQY
>TRBJ2-1|.|TRBV16
ASSQLTSGLNEQF
>TRBJ2-6|.|TRBV6-1
ASSGGTITGSGANVLT
>TRBJ2-3|.|TRBV7-9
ASSLVGAGGGTDTQY
>TRBJ1-1|.|TRBV5-1
ASSLGDTGEAF
>TRBJ2-3|.|TRBV7-3
ASTPGGASTDTQY
>TRBJ2-7|.|TRBV5-1
ASLEGPHSYEQY
>.|.|TRBV9
ASSAGTGGYEQY